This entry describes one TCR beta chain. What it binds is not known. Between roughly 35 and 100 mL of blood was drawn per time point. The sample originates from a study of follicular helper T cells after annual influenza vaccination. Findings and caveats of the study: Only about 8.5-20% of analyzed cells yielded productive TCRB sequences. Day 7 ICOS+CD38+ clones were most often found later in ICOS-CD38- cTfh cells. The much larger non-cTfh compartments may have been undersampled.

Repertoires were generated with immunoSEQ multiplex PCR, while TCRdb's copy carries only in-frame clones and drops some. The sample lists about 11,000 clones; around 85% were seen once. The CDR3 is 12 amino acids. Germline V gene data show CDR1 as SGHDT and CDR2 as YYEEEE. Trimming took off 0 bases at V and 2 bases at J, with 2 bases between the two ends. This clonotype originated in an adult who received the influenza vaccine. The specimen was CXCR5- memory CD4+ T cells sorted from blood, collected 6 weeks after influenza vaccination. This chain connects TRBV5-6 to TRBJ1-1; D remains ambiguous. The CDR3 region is CASSLANTEAFF. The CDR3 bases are TGTGCCAGCAGCTTGGCCAACACTGAAGCTTTCTTT. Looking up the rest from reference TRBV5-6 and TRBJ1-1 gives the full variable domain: DAGVTQSPTHLIKTRGQQVTLRCSPKSGHDTVSWYQQALGQGPQFIFQYYEEEERQRGNFPDRFSGHQFPNYSSELNVNALLLGDSALYLCASSLANTEAFFGQGTRLTVV.